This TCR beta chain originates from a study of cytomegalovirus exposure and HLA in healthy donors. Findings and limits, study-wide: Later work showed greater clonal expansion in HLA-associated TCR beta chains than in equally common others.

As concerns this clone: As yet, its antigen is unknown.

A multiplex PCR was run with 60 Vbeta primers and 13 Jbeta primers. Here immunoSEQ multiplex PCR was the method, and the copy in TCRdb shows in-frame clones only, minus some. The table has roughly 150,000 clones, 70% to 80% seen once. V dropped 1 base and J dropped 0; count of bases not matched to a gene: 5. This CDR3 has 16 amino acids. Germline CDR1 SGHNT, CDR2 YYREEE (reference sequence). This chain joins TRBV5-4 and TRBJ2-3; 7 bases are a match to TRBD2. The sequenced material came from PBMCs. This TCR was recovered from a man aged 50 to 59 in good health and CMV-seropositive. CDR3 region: CASSLRLAASTDTQYF. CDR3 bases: TGTGCCAGCAGCTTGCGGCTAGCGGCTAGCACAGATACGCAGTATTTT.